The 6 T cell receptor beta chains given below trace back to one sample, sequenced in a study of beta chain features in type 1 diabetes. Whole-study findings and limits: Type 1 diabetes patients had moderately but significantly shorter TCRB CDR3s in all four CD4+ subsets.

Expressed TCRB transcripts were sequenced because the entire RNA isolate underwent reverse transcription. Profiled with immunoSEQ multiplex PCR; TCRdb holds only in-frame clones, not every one. The repertoire holds around 650,000 clones, with around 12% as singletons. No antigens are known for them. What was sequenced was naive CD4+ T cells from blood. These receptors were collected from a man younger than 40 with type 1 diabetes.

There are a few counts of this clone. The chain recombines TRBV5-1 with TRBJ1-2; D not resolved. This CDR3 has 14 residues. Germline V CDR1 and CDR2: SGHRS, YFSETQ. V was shortened by 6 bases and J by 4 bases, with 16 bases between the two germline ends. CDR3 in amino acids: CASTWNEGIYGYTF. The CDR3 nucleotides are TGCGCCAGCACCTGGAACGAGGGAATCTATGGCTACACCTTC.

This clone was seen more than once but under ten times. The rearrangement joins TRBV10-3 to TRBJ1-3; no clear D gene. The germline CDR1 and CDR2 sequences are ENHRY and SYGVKD. Trimming took 10 bases from V and 0 from J, leaving 7 bases between them. The CDR3 has 12 amino acids. The CDR3 is CATSSSGNTIYF. CDR3 in DNA: TGTGCCACCTCGTCCTCTGGAAACACCATATATTTT.

This clone was seen at least ten times. Distinct nucleotide sequences in the sample also encode this CDR3. The chain has TRBV7-9 and TRBJ1-1; D gene unclear. The CDR3 sequence is 12 residues long. Germline CDR1 and CDR2: SEHNR and FQNEAQ (reference sequence). Trimming shortened V by 3 bases and J by 1 base, and 3 bases separated the two germline ends. The CDR3: CASSLTNTEAFF. CDR3 DNA: TGTGCCAGCAGCTTGACGAACACTGAAGCTTTCTTT.

This clone appeared a few times. The chain combines TRBV2 with TRBJ2-7; no clear D gene. The V end lost 3 bases, the J end lost 5 bases, and 14 bases lay between the germline ends. Germline CDR1 reads SNHLY; CDR2 reads FYNNEI. The CDR3 is 14 residues long. This CDR3 reads CASSEGQLFNEQYF. The CDR3, as DNA: TGTGCCAGCAGTGAGGGCCAGTTGTTCAACGAGCAGTACTTC.

This clone was detected only a few times. The rearrangement joins TRBV4-2 to TRBJ2-2; D is ambiguous. Trimming left V 2 bases short and J 4 bases short, with 5 bases between. The CDR3 has 13 amino acids. CDR1 is LGHNA, CDR2 YNFKEQ, per germline. The CDR3 sequence: CASSQTGTGELFF. CDR3 nucleotide sequence: TGTGCCAGCAGCCAAACGGGCACCGGGGAGCTGTTTTTT.

This rearrangement joins TRBV19 to TRBJ2-2; 9 nucleotides agree with TRBD1. The CDR3 is 18 amino acids. Germline CDR1 LNHDA, CDR2 SQIVND (reference sequence). J was trimmed by 0 bases and V by 5 bases; bases with no gene match: 10. The DNA of the CDR3 is TGTGCCAGTAGTTCCTATCCGGGACAGGGCGCGAACACCGGGGAGCTGTTTTTT. Its translation is CASSSYPGQGANTGELFF.